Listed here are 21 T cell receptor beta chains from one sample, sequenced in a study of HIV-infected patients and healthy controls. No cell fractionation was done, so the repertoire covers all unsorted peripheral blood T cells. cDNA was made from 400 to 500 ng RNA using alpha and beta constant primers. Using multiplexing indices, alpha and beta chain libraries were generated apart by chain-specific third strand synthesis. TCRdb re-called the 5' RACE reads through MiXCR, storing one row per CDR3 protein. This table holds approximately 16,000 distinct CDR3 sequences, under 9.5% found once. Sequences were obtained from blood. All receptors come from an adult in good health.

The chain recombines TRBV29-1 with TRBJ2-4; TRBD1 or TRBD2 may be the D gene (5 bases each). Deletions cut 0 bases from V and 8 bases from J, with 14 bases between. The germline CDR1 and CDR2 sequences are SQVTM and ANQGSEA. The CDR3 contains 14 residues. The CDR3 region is CSVEDRGATDIQYF. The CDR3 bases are TGCAGCGTTGAAGATCGAGGGGCCACGGACATTCAGTACTTC.

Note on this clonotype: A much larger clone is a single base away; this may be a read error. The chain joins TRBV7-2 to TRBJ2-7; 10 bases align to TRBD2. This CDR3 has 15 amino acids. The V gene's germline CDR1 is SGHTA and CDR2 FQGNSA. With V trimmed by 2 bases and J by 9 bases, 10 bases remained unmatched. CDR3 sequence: CASSLNPSGSHVQYF. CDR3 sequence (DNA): TGTGCCAGCAGCTTAAATCCTAGCGGGAGCCACGTGCAGTACTTC.

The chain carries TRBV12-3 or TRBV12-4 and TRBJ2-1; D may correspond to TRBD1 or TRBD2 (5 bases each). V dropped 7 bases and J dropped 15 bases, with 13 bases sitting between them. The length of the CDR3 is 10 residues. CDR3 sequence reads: CASMGPGRFF. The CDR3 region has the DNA TGTGCCAGCATGGGACCGGGGCGGTTCTTC.

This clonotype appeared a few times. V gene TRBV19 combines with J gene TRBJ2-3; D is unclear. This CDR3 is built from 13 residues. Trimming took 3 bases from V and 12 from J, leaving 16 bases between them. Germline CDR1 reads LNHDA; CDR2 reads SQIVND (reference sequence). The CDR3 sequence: CASSIPRSPLQYF. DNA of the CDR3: TGTGCCAGTAGTATTCCCCGGTCCCCCCTTCAGTATTTT.

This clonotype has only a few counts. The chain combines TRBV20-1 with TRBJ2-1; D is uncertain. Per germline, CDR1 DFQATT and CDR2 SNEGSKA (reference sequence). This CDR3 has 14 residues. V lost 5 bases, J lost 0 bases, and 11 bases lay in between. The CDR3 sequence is CSAPGPRSYNEQFF. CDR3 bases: TGCAGTGCTCCGGGTCCTCGCTCCTACAATGAGCAGTTCTTC.

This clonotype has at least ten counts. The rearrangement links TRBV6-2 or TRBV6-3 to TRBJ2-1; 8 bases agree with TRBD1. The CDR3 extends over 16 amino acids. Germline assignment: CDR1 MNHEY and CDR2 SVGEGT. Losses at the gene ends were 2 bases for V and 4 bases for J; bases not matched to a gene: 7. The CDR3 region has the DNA TGTGCCAGCAGTTACACGGACAGGGACGGATACAATGAGCAGTTCTTC. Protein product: CASSYTDRDGYNEQFF.

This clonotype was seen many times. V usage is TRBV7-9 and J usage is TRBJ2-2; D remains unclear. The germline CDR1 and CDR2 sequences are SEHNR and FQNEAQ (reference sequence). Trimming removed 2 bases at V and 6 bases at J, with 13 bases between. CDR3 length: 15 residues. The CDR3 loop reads CASSLLVAAAGELFF. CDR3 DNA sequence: TGTGCCAGCAGCTTATTGGTAGCAGCTGCCGGGGAGCTGTTTTTT.

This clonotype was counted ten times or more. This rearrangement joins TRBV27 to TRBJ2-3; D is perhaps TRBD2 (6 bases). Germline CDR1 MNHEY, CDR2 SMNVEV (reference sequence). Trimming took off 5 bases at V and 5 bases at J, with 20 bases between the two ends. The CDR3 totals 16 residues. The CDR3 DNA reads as TGTGCCAGCAGTACCGGGACTCTTAGAAGTATAGATACGCAGTATTTT. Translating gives CASSTGTLRSIDTQYF.

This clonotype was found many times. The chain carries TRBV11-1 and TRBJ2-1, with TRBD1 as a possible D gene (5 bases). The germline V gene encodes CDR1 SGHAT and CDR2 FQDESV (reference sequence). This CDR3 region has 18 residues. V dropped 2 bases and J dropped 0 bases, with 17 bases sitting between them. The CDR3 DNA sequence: TGTGCCAGCAGCTTAACGGTGGTAGGGGCGAGCTCCTACAATGAGCAGTTCTTC. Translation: CASSLTVVGASSYNEQFF.

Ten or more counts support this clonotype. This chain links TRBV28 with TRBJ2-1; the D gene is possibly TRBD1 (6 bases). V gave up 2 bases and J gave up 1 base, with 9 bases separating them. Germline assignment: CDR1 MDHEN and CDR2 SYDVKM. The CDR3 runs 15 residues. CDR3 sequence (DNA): TGTGCCAGCAGTTTAGCAGGGGAGTCCTACAATGAGCAGTTCTTC. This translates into CASSLAGESYNEQFF.

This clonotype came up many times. The CDR3 DNA sequence: TGTGCCAGCAGCGCAGACCACGGACTAGAAAACATTCAGTACTTC. Translation: CASSADHGLENIQYF. The V call is TRBV9, the J call TRBJ2-4; 7 bases line up with TRBD2. This CDR3 has 15 residues. Trimming cost V 3 bases and J 5 bases; bases outside gene matches: 8. Per germline, CDR1 SGDLS and CDR2 YYNGEE.

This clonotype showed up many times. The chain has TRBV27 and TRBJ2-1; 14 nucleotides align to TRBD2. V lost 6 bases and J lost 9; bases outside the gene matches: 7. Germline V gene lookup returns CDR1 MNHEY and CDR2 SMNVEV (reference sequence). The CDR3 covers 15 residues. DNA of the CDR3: TGTGCCAGCAGCCACCGACTAGCGGGAGGGGTTGAGCAGTTCTTC. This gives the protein CASSHRLAGGVEQFF.

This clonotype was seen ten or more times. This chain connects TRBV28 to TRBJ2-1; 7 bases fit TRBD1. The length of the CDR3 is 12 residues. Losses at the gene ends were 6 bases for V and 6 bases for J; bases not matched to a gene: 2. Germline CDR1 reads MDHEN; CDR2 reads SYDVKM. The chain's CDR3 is CASSRDSNEQFF. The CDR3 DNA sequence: TGTGCCAGCAGCAGGGACAGCAATGAGCAGTTCTTC.

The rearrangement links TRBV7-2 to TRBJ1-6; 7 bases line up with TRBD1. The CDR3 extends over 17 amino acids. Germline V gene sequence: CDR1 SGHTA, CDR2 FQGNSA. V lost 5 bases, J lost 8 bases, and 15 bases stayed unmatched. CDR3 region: CASSATPTGTIHSPLHF. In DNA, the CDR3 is TGTGCCAGCAGCGCTACCCCGACAGGGACAATTCATTCACCCCTCCACTTT.

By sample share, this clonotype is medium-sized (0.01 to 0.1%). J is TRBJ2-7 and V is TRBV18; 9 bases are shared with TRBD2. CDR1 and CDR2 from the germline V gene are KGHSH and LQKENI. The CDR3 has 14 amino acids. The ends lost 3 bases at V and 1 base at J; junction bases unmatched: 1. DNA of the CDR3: TGTGCCAGCTCACCGCGGGAGGGATCCTACGAGCAGTACGTC. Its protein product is CASSPREGSYEQYV.

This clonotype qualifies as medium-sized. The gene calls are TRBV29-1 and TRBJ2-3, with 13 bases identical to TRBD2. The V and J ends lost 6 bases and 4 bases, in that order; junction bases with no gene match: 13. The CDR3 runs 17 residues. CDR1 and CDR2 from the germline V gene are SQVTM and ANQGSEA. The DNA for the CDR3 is TGCAGCGTAAGAGGGCCGTCGACTAGCGGGAGGTCAGATACGCAGTATTTT. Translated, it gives CSVRGPSTSGRSDTQYF.

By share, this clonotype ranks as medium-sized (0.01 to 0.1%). CDR3 region: CASTQGQGTQPQHF. CDR3 nucleotide sequence: TGTGCCAGCACCCAAGGACAGGGAACACAGCCCCAGCATTTT. The gene calls are TRBV6-5 and TRBJ1-5, with 8 bases matching TRBD1. V was clipped by 7 bases and J by 7 bases; unmatched bases: 9. Germline CDR1 reads MNHEY; CDR2 reads SVGAGI. This CDR3 comprises 14 residues.

CDR3 bases: TGTGCCAGCAGTCCAGTCAGGACCGGGGAGCTGTTTTTT. This gives the protein CASSPVRTGELFF. This rearrangement joins TRBV2 to TRBJ2-2; D gene unclear. Germline CDR1 and CDR2: SNHLY and FYNNEI. The CDR3 consists of 13 residues. With 5 bases removed from V and 5 bases from J, the gap between germline ends came to 9 bases.

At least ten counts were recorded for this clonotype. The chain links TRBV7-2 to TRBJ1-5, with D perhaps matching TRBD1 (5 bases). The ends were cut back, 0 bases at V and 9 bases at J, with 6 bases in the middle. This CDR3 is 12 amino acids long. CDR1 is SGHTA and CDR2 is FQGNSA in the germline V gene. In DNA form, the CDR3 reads TGTGCCAGCAGCTTAGCGCAGGGGCCCCAGCATTTT. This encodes CASSLAQGPQHF. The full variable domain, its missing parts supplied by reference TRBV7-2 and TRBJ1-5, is GAGVSQSPSNKVTEKGKDVELRCDPISGHTALYWYRQSLGQGLEFLIYFQGNSAPDKSGLPSDRFSAERTGGSVSTLTIQRTQQEDSAVYLCASSLAQGPQHFGDGTRLSIL.

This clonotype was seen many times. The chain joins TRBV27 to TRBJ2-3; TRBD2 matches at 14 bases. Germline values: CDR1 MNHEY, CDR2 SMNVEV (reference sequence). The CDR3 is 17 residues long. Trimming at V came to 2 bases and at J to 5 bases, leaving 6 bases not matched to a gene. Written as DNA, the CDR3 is TGTGCCAGCAGTTTAGGACTAGCGGGAGGCGCCCAAGATACGCAGTATTTT. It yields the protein CASSLGLAGGAQDTQYF.

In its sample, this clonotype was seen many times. The CDR3: CASSLVQGQETQYF. The CDR3 nucleotides read TGTGCCAGCAGCTTAGTCCAGGGCCAAGAGACCCAGTACTTC. The chain employs TRBV11-3 and TRBJ2-5; D is possibly TRBD1 (5 bases). The germline V and J ends were trimmed by 1 base and 1 base, with 7 bases remaining between them. The CDR3 has 14 residues. Germline loops: CDR1 SGHNT, CDR2 YENEEA.